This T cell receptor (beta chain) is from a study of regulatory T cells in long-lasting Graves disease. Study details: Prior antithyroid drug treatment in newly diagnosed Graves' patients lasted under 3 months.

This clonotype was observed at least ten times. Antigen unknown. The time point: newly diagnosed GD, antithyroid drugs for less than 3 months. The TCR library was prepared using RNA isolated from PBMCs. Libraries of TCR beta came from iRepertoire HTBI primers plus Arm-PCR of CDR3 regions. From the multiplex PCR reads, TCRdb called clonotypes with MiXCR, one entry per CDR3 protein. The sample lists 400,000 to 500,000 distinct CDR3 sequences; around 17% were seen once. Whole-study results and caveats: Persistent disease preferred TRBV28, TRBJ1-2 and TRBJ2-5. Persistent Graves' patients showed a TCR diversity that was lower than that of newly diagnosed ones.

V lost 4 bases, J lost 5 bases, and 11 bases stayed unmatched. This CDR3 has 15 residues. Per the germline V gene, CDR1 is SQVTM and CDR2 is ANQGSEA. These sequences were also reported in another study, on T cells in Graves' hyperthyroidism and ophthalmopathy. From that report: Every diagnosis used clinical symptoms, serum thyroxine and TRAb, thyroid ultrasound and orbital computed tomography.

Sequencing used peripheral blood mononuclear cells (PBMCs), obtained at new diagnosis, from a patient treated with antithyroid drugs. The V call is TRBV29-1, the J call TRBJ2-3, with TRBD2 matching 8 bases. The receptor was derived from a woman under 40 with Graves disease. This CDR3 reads CSVVPSRLAGDTQYF. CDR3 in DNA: TGCAGCGTTGTCCCCTCCAGGCTAGCGGGAGATACGCAGTATTTT.